This T cell receptor beta chain was sequenced during a study of identical twins. The sample holds a few counts of this clonotype. Using its own MiXCR run on the 5' RACE reads, TCRdb lists one record per CDR3 protein. The data show hundreds of thousands of distinct CDR3 sequences, roughly 20% seen once. The CDR3 consists of 14 residues. Trimming took 3 bases from V and 4 from J, leaving 14 bases between them. The V gene's germline CDR1 is DFQATT and CDR2 SNEGSKA (reference sequence). These data were also filed under a second study, of T cells expressing NK-cell markers. That paper notes: Top CD8+ clonotypes included the dominant CD3+CD56+NKG2C+ clonotypes in roughly 6 donors. Once again these clonotypes came out on top in the CD3+CD56-NKG2C+ fraction of several donors. Questions lingered over whether expanded NKG2C+ T cell clones were HCMV-specific.

The rearrangement links TRBV20-1 to TRBJ2-3; D perhaps matches TRBD1 (5 bases). The clonotype originates from a woman between 18 and 29 years old in good health. The sequencing sample was made of PBMCs. CDR3 DNA sequence: TGCAGTGCTAGCTGGCAGGGTTCATCAGATACGCAGTATTTT. Residues: CSASWQGSSDTQYF.